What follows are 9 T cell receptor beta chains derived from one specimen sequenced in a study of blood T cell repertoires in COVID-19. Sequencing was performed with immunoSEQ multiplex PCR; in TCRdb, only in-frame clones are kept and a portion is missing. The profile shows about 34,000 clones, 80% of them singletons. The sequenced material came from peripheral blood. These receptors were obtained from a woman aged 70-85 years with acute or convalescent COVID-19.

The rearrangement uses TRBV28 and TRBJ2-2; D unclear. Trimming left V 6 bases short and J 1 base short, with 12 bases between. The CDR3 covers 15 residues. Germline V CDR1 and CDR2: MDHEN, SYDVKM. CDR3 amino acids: CASSSLLRNTGELFF. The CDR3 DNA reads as TGTGCCAGCAGCTCCCTTTTGAGGAACACCGGGGAGCTGTTTTTT. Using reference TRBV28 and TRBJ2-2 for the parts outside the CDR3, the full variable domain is DVKVTQSSRYLVKRTGEKVFLECVQDMDHENMFWYRQDPGLGLRLIYFSYDVKMKEKGDIPEGYSVSREKKERFSLILESASTNQTSMYLCASSSLLRNTGELFFGEGSRLTVL.

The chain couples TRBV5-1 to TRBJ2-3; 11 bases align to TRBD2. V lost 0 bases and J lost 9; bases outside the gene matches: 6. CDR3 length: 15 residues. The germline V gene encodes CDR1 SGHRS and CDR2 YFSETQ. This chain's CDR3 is CASSLGLAGSTTQYF. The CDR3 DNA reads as TGCGCCAGCAGCTTGGGACTAGCGGGGTCGACGACGCAGTATTTT.

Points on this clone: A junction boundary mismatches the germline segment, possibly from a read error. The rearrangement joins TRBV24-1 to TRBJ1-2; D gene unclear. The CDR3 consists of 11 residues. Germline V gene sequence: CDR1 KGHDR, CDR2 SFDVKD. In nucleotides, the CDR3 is TGTGCCACCGGTGACCGCTATGGCTACACCTTC. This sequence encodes CATGDRYGYTF.

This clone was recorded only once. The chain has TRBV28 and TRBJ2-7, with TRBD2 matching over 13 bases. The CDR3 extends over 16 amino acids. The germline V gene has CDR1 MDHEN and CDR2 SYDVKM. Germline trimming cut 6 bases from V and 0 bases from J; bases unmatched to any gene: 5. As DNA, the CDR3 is TGTGCCAGCAGCTCTAGGACTAGCGGGAGCTCCTACGAGCAGTACTTC. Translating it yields CASSSRTSGSSYEQYF.

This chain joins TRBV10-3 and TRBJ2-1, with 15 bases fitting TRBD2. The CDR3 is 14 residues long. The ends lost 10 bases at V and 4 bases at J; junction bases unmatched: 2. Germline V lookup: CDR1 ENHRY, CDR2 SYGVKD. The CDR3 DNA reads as TGTGCCACCGGGACTAGCGGGGGGTACAATGAGCAGTTCTTC. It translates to CATGTSGGYNEQFF.

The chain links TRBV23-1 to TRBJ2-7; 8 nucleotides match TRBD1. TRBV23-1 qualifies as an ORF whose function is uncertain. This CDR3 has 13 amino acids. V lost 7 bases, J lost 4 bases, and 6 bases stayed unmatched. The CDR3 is CASTETGVYEQYF. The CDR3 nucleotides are TGCGCCAGCACCGAGACAGGGGTTTACGAGCAGTACTTC.

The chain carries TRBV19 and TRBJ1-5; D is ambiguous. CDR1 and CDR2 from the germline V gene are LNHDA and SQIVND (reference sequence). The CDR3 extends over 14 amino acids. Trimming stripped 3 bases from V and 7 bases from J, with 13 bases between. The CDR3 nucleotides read TGTGCCAGTAGTATTACGAGGGAATGGCAGCCCCAGCATTTT. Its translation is CASSITREWQPQHF.

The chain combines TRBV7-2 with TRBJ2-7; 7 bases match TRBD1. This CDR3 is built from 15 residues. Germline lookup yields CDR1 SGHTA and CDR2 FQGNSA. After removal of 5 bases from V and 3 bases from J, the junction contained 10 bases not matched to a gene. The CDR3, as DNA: TGTGCCAGCAGCGAGACAGGGCTAATCCTCTACGAGCAGTACTTC. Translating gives CASSETGLILYEQYF.

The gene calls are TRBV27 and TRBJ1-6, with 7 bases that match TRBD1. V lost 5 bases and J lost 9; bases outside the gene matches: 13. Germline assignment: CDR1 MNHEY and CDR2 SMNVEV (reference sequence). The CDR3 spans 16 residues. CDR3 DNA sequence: TGTGCCAGCAGTAAACGACAGGGCCAGGTGGGTTCACCCCTCCACTTT. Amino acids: CASSKRQGQVGSPLHF.